This T cell receptor beta chain originates from a study of T cell responses to AZD1222 COVID-19 vaccine (dated by TCRdb to the early 2020s). About the full investigation: AZD1222 recipients whose second dose came at about 4 weeks and those whose second dose came at about 12 weeks were combined into one group, since spike-specific TCR depth and breadth did not differ between the two schedules. TCR sequencing covered over 230 trial participants: 200 to 210 given two doses of AZD1222 and 26 given two doses of MenACWY control vaccine. Enrollment into the trials was organized by age into subgroups of 18-55, 56-69 and 70-plus years, and those subgroups contained approximately 160, 26 and 62 TCR-sequenced participants, respectively.

In the paper's terms, the time point label means: baseline before first vaccination. Vaccinee samples were obtained from the UK trials COV001 and COV002, which included a single-blind randomized controlled phase 2/3 trial of AZD1222 (ChAdOx1 nCoV-19) in healthy adults. Trial participant PBMC samples were collected at day 0 and day 28 after the second dose for TCRbeta chain sequencing. The CDR3 regions of human TCRbeta chains were subjected to immunosequencing. Per the authors' processing: Repertoire TCRs were checked for matches against a reference library of SARS-CoV-2-specific TCRs that had been generated using the MIRA antigen-specificity platform. Breadth was defined as the fraction of unique TCRs that were SARS-CoV-2-associated, and depth was defined as the fraction of total T cells that were SARS-CoV-2-associated. Using the MIRA data, each spike-specific TCR was mapped to the spike region that the TCR reacts to and placed in a CD4 or CD8 class. Log10-transformed breadth and depth values were compared by one-way ANOVA with Sidak's multiple comparisons tests. This immuneACCESS table, as held by TCRdb, lists in-frame sequences with V and J called but not all clones. Of the missing ones, under half trace to an unresolved V gene in checked studies; the others have no known cause. For V, J and clone size, that table is used; D and trimming come from the DNA. The sample table shows tens of thousands of clones, and about 74% are seen once. The ten largest clones capture around 7% of the sample.

In regard to this clone: Which antigen it targets is not known. There are no base qualities to consult, and no much larger clone falls within one base.

The trim is 2 bases for V and 8 bases for J, with a gap of 9 bases between the germline ends. The CDR3 holds 12 amino acids from the cysteine to the phenylalanine. The retained sequence is limited to the CDR3, 36 bases, with the frame set at the first base. The study at large found these results: Nearly half of unique spike-specific TCRs reportedly recognized epitopes outside regions mutated in the B.1.351 and B.1.1.7 variants. Participants were mostly white British, with more females than males. The authors suggested clonal diversity may have been underestimated. Spike-specific TCR breadth and depth rose significantly after two AZD1222 doses compared with day 0 and with MenACWY recipients. CD4 TCRs associated with the vaccine covered the entire spike protein, and the dominant responses were in regions 160-218 and 743-854. Because no samples from the day 14 peak response were available, repertoires could be characterized only after the peak T cell response. Conclusions about previously exposed vaccinees are limited because only five to seven AZD1222 recipients were SARS-CoV-2 seropositive at baseline. In the small 56-69-year group, the increase in depth fell short of significance, most likely because of low power.

This TCR was recovered from an adult in good health. Source: peripheral blood, taken on day 0 of AZD1222 vaccination. Here the chain combines TRBV12-3 or TRBV12-4 and TRBJ1-2, with the D gene uncertain. The CDR3 protein sequence reads: CASSLPGQGYTF. The nucleotides read TGTGCCAGCAGTTTACCGGGCCAAGGCTACACCTTC.